What follows is one T cell receptor beta chain and its context. These data originate in a study of blood T cell repertoires in COVID-19. CDR1 and CDR2 from the germline V gene are SGHTA and FQGNSA. CDR3 length: 12 residues. V was shortened by 10 bases and J by 1 base, with 10 bases between the two germline ends. The method was immunoSEQ multiplex PCR; TCRdb's version includes in-frame clones alone and lacks a portion of them. The repertoire holds roughly 99,000 clones, with almost 90% as singletons. Sequenced sample: peripheral blood. The chain carries TRBV7-2 and TRBJ1-2, with D maybe TRBD1 (6 bases). The sequence was collected from a man aged 50 to 60 with COVID-19, enrolled during active disease. This CDR3 is CAKRDNNYGYTF. The CDR3 DNA reads as TGTGCCAAAAGGGACAATAACTATGGCTACACCTTC.